Below, one TCR beta chain is given with its context. Its antigen remains unidentified. V gave up 1 base and J gave up 7 bases; unmatched junction bases: 10. The V gene's germline CDR1 is DFQATT and CDR2 SNEGSKA (reference sequence). CDR3 length equals 15 residues. The record originates from a study of Graves' ophthalmopathy and Graves' hyperthyroidism. Whole-study results and caveats: The model predicted ophthalmopathy progression with 70.59% sensitivity and around 72% specificity. Ophthalmopathy and stable hyperthyroidism were discriminated by a 13-signature model, with approximately 89% sensitivity and 81.08% specificity.

Using RNA transcripts, the TCR beta CDR3 regions were amplified. Amplification began with first-round RT-PCR using HTBI primers, then second-round multiplex PCR was performed. MiXCR was run by TCRdb on the multiplex PCR reads, yielding one entry per CDR3 protein. Of 600,000 to 950,000 distinct CDR3 sequences in the sample, roughly two fifths are singletons; the top ten hold less than 55%. Material for sequencing was peripheral blood. The TCR sequence derives from an adult man with Graves' ophthalmopathy. The V and J genes are TRBV20-1 and TRBJ1-1; 9 nucleotides align to TRBD1. The CDR3 loop is CSARGPLTGGIEAFF. CDR3 in DNA: TGCAGTGCTAGAGGGCCCCTCACAGGGGGCATTGAAGCTTTCTTT.